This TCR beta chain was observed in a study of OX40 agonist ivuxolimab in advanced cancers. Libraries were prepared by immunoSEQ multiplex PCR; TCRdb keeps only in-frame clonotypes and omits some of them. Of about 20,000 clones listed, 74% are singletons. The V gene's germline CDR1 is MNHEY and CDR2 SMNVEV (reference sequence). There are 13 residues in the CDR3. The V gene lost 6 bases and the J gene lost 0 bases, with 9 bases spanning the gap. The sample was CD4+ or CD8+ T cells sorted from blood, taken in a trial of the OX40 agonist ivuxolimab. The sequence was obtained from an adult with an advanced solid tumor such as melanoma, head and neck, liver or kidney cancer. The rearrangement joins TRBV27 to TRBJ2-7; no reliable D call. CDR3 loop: CASRNRNSYEQYF. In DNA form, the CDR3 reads TGTGCCAGCAGAAACCGGAACTCCTACGAGCAGTACTTC.